This T cell receptor beta chain derives from a study of beta chain features in type 1 diabetes. This clone occurred a few times. Its antigen is unknown. Study outcomes and limitations: Type 1 diabetes patients showed a moderate but significant shortening of TCRB CDR3s in all four CD4+ subsets.

This CDR3 has 15 residues. Trimming removed 9 bases from V and 4 bases from J; junction bases left unmatched: 11. The germline CDR1 and CDR2 sequences are MNHNY and SVGAGI (reference sequence). Sequencing targeted expressed TCRB transcripts, as all isolated RNA had been reverse transcribed. Profiling relied on immunoSEQ multiplex PCR, and the TCRdb table lists in-frame clones only, not all of them. The profile shows under 400,000 clones, roughly 12% of them singletons. The genes are TRBV6-6 and TRBJ2-5; 10 positions match TRBD2. This TCR derives from a woman under 30 with type 1 diabetes. The sequenced sample consisted of naive CD4+ T cells from blood. This chain's CDR3 is CASDPLAGERETQYF. The CDR3 nucleotides are TGTGCCAGTGACCCCCTAGCGGGAGAGAGAGAGACCCAGTACTTC.